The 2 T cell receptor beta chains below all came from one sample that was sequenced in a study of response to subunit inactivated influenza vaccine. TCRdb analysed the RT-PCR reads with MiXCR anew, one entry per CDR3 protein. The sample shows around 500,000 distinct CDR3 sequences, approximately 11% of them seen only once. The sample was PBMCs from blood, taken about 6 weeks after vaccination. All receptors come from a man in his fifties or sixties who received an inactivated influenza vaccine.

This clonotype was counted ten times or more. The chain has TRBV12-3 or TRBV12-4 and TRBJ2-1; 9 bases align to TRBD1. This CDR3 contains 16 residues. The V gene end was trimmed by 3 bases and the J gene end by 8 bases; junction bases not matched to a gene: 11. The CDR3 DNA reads TGTGCCAGCAGTTTGGTGGGGACAGGGTCAGGGGATGAGCAGTTCTTC. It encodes CASSLVGTGSGDEQFF.

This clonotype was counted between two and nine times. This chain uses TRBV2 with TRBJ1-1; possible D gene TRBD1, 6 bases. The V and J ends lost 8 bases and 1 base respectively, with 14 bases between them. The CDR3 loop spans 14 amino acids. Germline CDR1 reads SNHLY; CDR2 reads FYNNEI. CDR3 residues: CASSAETGNTEAFF. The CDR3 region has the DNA TGTGCCAGCTCCGCCGAGACAGGGAACACTGAAGCTTTCTTT.